The count of the clone carrying this T cell receptor (beta chain) is one. The record originates from a study of PD-L1 blockade in urothelial cancer. Study overall: Blood was subjected to analysis at 3 weeks (second dose) and 6 weeks following treatment start.

Assay used: immunoSEQ multiplex PCR; TCRdb lists only in-frame clones, some missing. The table has 60,000 or so clones, 65% to 90% seen once. Time point denoted: pretreatment peripheral blood. Per the germline V gene, CDR1 is SGHRS and CDR2 is YFSETQ. V was clipped by 0 bases and J by 2 bases; unmatched bases: 5. CDR3 length: 17 amino acids. The TCR comes from a man in his sixties or seventies with urothelial cancer. This rearrangement joins TRBV5-1 to TRBJ2-2; 9 positions agree with TRBD1. The input for sequencing was PBMCs, taken around atezolizumab (anti-PD-L1) treatment. The CDR3 DNA sequence: TGCGCCAGCAGCTTGGAGGGACAGGGAGCCAACACCGGGGAGCTGTTTTTT. Protein: CASSLEGQGANTGELFF.